Presented here are 8 T cell receptor beta chains from one specimen sequenced in a study of T cell repertoires in cytomegalovirus infection. MiXCR was run by TCRdb on the reads, yielding one entry per CDR3 protein. Of some 240,000 distinct CDR3 sequences in the sample, 15% to 20% were seen once. Sequencing input: CD8+ T cells from PBMCs. The receptors come from a human donor in good health (CMV status not recorded). Some clones in this sample may be carry-over from other donors' samples.

The chain uses TRBV4-2 and TRBJ2-7; no clear D. Germline V gene lookup returns CDR1 LGHNA and CDR2 YNFKEQ. There are 10 residues in the CDR3. Trimming shortened V by 1 base and J by 12 bases, and 7 bases separated the two germline ends. In DNA form, the CDR3 reads TGTGCCAGCAGCCAAGTTATTCCGTACTTC. Amino acid sequence: CASSQVIPYF.

This clonotype has at least ten counts. The rearrangement joins TRBV6-5 to TRBJ2-7; the D is unclear. The CDR3 consists of 13 residues. Trimming removed 0 bases from V and 5 bases from J, with 8 bases in between. Germline lookup yields CDR1 MNHEY and CDR2 SVGAGI. The CDR3 here is CASSYSEGHEQYF. DNA of the CDR3: TGTGCCAGCAGTTACTCGGAAGGCCACGAGCAGTACTTC.

The CDR3 protein is CASSLDRQIGNTIYF. The CDR3 region has the DNA TGTGCCAGCAGCTTAGATCGACAGATTGGAAACACCATATATTTT. V is TRBV7-9 and J is TRBJ1-3; D perhaps matches TRBD1 (5 bases). This CDR3 is built from 15 residues. Trimming took 1 base from V and 3 from J, leaving 10 bases between them. Germline V gene data show CDR1 as SEHNR and CDR2 as FQNEAQ (reference sequence).

This clonotype turned up a few times. The chain carries TRBV27 and TRBJ2-1; D may be TRBD2 (5 bases). Per the germline V gene, CDR1 is MNHEY and CDR2 is SMNVEV (reference sequence). The CDR3 is 13 residues long. V was clipped by 0 bases and J by 9 bases, with 9 bases between them. For the CDR3, the DNA is TGTGCCAGCAGTTTATCGGGCCGGGGTGAGCAGTTCTTC. As protein: CASSLSGRGEQFF.

There are a few counts of this clonotype. The chain recombines TRBV2 with TRBJ2-7, with D maybe TRBD2 (5 bases). CDR1 SNHLY and CDR2 FYNNEI come from the germline V gene. CDR3 length equals 15 residues. V dropped 1 base and J dropped 3 bases, with 13 bases sitting between them. The CDR3 nucleotides read TGTGCCAGCAGTGAAGGCGGGTTCGCAGTCTACGAGCAGTACTTC. As protein: CASSEGGFAVYEQYF.

The gene calls are TRBV6-2 or TRBV6-3 and TRBJ2-7; possibly TRBD2 for D (5 bases). Looked up from germline, CDR1 is MNHEY and CDR2 is SVGEGT. V gave up 0 bases and J gave up 5 bases, with 5 bases separating them. The CDR3 totals 12 residues. The DNA for the CDR3 is TGTGCCAGCAGTTACTCGAGGGACGAGCAGTACTTC. It is translated as CASSYSRDEQYF.

The chain couples TRBV13 to TRBJ2-5; possible D gene TRBD1, 6 bases. The CDR3 runs 13 residues. The germline CDR1 and CDR2 sequences are PRHDT and FYEKMQ (reference sequence). V dropped 4 bases and J dropped 2 bases, with 8 bases sitting between them. The CDR3 is CASSSGDQETQYF. The CDR3 DNA reads as TGTGCCAGCAGCTCAGGGGATCAAGAGACCCAGTACTTC. The full variable domain, its missing parts supplied by reference TRBV13 and TRBJ2-5, is AAGVIQSPRHLIKEKRETATLKCYPIPRHDTVYWYQQGPGQDPQFLISFYEKMQSDKGSIPDRFSAQQFSDYHSELNMSSLELGDSALYFCASSSGDQETQYFGPGTRLLVL.

In its sample, this clonotype was seen a few times. This chain uses TRBV7-2 with TRBJ2-1; tentatively, D is TRBD1 (5 bases). Trimming pared 1 base from V and 9 bases from J, leaving 10 bases between. The CDR3 totals 13 residues. Germline CDR1 and CDR2: SGHTA and FQGNSA. The CDR3 DNA follows: TGTGCCAGCAGCTTAGACTCCAGGGTTGAGCAGTTCTTC. It is translated as CASSLDSRVEQFF.